These T cell receptor beta chains were read from a single sample in a study of blood T cells in healthy people across ages. One entry per CDR3 protein, called by TCRdb with MiXCR from the 5' RACE reads. The sample has fewer than 800,000 distinct CDR3 sequences, 49% seen once. Sequencing was performed on blood. The receptors stem from a woman aged 55-75 years in good health. Each CDR3 is given without its conserved first and last residue.

v_call	cdr3_length	j_call	cdr3_aa
TRBV7-9	13	TRBJ1-1	ASSPPGTGNTEAF
TRBV7-9	13	TRBJ2-7	ASSLTAALSYEQY
TRBV4-3	11	TRBJ2-1	ASSPRTHNEQF
TRBV20-1	13	TRBJ2-5	SATGSGHIGDEQY
TRBV5-4	12	TRBJ1-2	ASTFQGGGGGYT
TRBV7-9	11	TRBJ2-7	ASSRRENYEQY
TRBV10-3	10	TRBJ2-5	AIARGTETQY
TRBV15	13	TRBJ1-1	ATSRLTGNEIPAF
TRBV7-9	16	TRBJ2-1	ASSRDEWGRERRNEQF
TRBV29-1	10	NA	SVAPLYNEQY
TRBV7-2	12	TRBJ1-3	ASRQGISGNTIY
TRBV10-3	10	TRBJ1-2	ATMAGDGGYT
TRBV20-1	14	TRBJ2-1	SARAPPGLAGEEQF
TRBV7-9	14	TRBJ1-5	ASSLGGGPSGQPQH
TRBV7-2	13	TRBJ2-1	ASSLDAVSYNEQF
TRBV24-1	14	TRBJ2-1	ATSDPKGGGHNEQF
TRBV4-3	11	TRBJ2-2	ASSQEGQGRLF
TRBV10-3	14	TRBJ2-1	AISGTSGSIYNEQF
TRBV18	12	TRBJ2-1	ASSSLAGDNEQF
TRBV7-9	15	TRBJ1-5	ASSLYKGDYSNQPQH
TRBV29-1	9	TRBJ1-2	SVSEESGYT
TRBV5-1	14	TRBJ2-3	ASSLNPSGIRDTQY
TRBV4-1	13	TRBJ2-7	ASSQVGDRAYEQY
TRBV27	12	TRBJ2-1	ASRPQGRGNEQF
TRBV5-4	13	TRBJ2-1	ASSLVQRENNEQF
TRBV11-2	16	TRBJ2-1	ASSLVASGRVSYNEQF
TRBV7-3	10	TRBJ2-7	ASSSTSGEQY
TRBV3-1	9	TRBJ1-2	ASSANDGYT
TRBV7-9	12	NA	ASSLQGGVDEQY
TRBV29-1	12	TRBJ1-2	STGQGAGSYGYT
TRBV12-3/TRBV12-4	12	TRBJ1-1	ASSFQGGNTEAF
TRBV9	13	TRBJ1-6	ASSAWDRANSPLH